This T cell receptor (beta chain) came from a study of blood T cells in healthy people across ages. V trimming: 3 bases; J trimming: 5 bases; junction bases outside the gene matches: 4. Germline V lookup: CDR1 SGHKS, CDR2 YYEKEE (reference sequence). This CDR3 spans 14 amino acids. It was with a sample-barcoded 5' primer and a J-beta primer mix that a second PCR of roughly 7 to 12 cycles was run. MiXCR, applied by TCRdb to the 5' RACE reads, yields one record per CDR3 protein. The repertoire has around 1.5 million distinct CDR3 sequences, roughly 32% of them found once; the top ten carry 11%. The chain has TRBV5-5 and TRBJ1-1; TRBD1 matches at 10 bases. Sample: blood. This sequence was found in a woman aged 25 to 39 in good health. CDR3 DNA: TGTGCCAGCAGCTGGGGGACAGGGGAGACTGAAGCTTTCTTT. Its protein is CASSWGTGETEAFF.